This T cell receptor (beta chain) emerged from a study of blood T cell repertoires in COVID-19. Whole-study context: The samples span acute and convalescent COVID-19 from the United States, Italy and Spain. Sources were T cells, B-cell-depleted T cells, or PBMCs; the material itself was cDNA or gDNA.

In the source study's methods: Estimation of nucleated cell counts relied on the amplification of reference gene primers. Clones were sequenced by immunoSEQ multiplex PCR, and TCRdb holds only the in-frame ones, with some missing. For V, J and clone size, that table is used; D and trimming come from the DNA. The sample yields fewer than 55,000 clones, roughly 89% seen once. CDR1 and CDR2 (germline): MDHEN, SYDVKM. The CDR3 loop spans 15 amino acids. Trimming removed 1 base from V and 0 bases from J, with 7 bases in between. The sample taken for sequencing was peripheral blood. The chain employs TRBV28 and TRBJ1-5; D is unclear. The sequence derives from a man older than 75 with active or convalescent COVID-19. The CDR3 sequence is CASSLSGYSNQPQHF. The CDR3 DNA reads as TGTGCCAGCAGTTTATCAGGTTATAGCAATCAGCCCCAGCATTTT.